This entry concerns a single TCR beta chain. Its antigen is not identified. This sample was taken from a study of T-cell reconstitution after alpha-beta-depleted transplantation in children. Study-wide results and limits: Two months or so post-transplant, alpha-beta T cells reportedly derived from several hundred expanded graft clones. Newly generated T cells supplied most T-cell counts and diversity one year post-transplant. Recipient T cells and thymic progenitors that survived were the source of the high TCRbeta diversity seen at day 60 in some patients.

The CDR3 runs 17 residues. Germline lookup yields CDR1 DFQATT and CDR2 SNEGSKA (reference sequence). V shed 0 bases and J 4 bases; nucleotides not matched to a gene: 14. As it was prepared, the TCRbeta library received unique molecular identifiers. TCRdb reprocessed the PCR reads via MiXCR and lists one record per CDR3 protein. The sample carries over 400,000 distinct CDR3 sequences, 43% recorded once. The sequence came from a girl aged 2-9 years with aplastic anemia, due to receive a stem cell transplant. The sequenced sample was PBMCs, obtained before TCRalphabeta/CD19-depleted stem cell transplant. The V gene is TRBV20-1, the J gene TRBJ1-1; 7 positions match TRBD1. Here the CDR3 DNA reads TGCAGTGCTAGAGATCCCCTCTACAGGGGATCTGGCACTGAAGCTTTCTTT. It yields the protein CSARDPLYRGSGTEAFF.